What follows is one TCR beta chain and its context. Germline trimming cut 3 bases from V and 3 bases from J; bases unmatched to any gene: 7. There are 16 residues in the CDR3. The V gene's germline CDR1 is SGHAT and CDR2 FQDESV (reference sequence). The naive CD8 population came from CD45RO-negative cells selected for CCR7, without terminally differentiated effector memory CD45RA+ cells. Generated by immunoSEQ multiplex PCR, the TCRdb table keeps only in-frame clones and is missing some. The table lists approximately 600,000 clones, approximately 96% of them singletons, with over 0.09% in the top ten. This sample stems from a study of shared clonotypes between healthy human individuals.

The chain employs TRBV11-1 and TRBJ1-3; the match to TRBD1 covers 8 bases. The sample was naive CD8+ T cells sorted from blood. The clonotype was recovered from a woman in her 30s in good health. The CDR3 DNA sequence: TGTGCCAGCAGCTTCTTGGACAGGGCGTTTGGAAACACCATATATTTT. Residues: CASSFLDRAFGNTIYF.